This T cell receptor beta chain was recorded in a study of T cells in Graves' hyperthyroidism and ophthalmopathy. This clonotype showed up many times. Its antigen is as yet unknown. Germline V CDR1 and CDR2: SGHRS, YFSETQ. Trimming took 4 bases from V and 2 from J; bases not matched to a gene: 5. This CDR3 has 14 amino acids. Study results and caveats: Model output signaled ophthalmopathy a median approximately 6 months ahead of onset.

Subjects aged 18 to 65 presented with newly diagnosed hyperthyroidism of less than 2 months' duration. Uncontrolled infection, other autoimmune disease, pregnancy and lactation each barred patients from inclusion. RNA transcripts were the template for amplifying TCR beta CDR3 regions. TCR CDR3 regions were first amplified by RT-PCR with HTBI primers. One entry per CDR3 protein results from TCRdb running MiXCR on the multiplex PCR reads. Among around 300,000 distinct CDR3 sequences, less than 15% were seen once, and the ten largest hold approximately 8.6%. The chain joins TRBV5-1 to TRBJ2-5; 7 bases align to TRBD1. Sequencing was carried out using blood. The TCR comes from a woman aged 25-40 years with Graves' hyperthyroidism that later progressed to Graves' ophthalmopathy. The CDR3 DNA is TGCGCCAGCAGCCCGGGACAGCTTCAAGAGACCCAGTACTTC. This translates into CASSPGQLQETQYF.